These 20 T cell receptor beta chains originate from one sample sequenced in a study of T-cell reconstitution after alpha-beta-depleted transplantation in children. During its preparation, the TCRbeta library received unique molecular identifiers. Each CDR3 protein is one row after TCRdb ran MiXCR on the PCR reads. The table records approximately 83,000 distinct CDR3 sequences, 10% to 15% of them present only once. This specimen was PBMCs from the stem cell graft donor, taken from the stem cell graft. These receptors all come from a human donor who donated a stem cell graft to a child with inherited bone marrow failure.

This clonotype appeared many times. This chain joins TRBV21-1 and TRBJ2-5; the DNA was not compared with TRBD1, the D call given in the table. TRBV21-1 is an annotated pseudogene. The CDR3 is made up of 19 amino acids. CDR3 in DNA: TGTGCCAGCATTCACTCCAGCGTCGGGACAGGGGTCGTTCAAGAGACCCAGTACTTC. Amino acid sequence: CASIHSSVGTGVVQETQYF.

This clonotype has ten or more counts. V is TRBV7-3 and J is TRBJ2-1; TRBD2 might be the D (7 bases). Trimming took 0 bases from V and 4 from J, leaving 16 bases between them. Germline CDR1 is SGHTA and CDR2 is FQGTGA. This CDR3 is built from 17 residues. CDR3 coding DNA: TGTGCCAGCAGCTTAACTGCGGGGGCTGGGAAGTACAATGAGCAGTTCTTC. Translation: CASSLTAGAGKYNEQFF.

This clonotype turned up a few times. This may be a read error: a much more frequent sequence differs by one nucleotide. The chain uses TRBV28 and TRBJ2-1, with 13 bases fitting TRBD2. The germline CDR1 and CDR2 sequences are MDHEN and SYDVKM. The V gene end was trimmed by 6 bases and the J gene end by 8 bases; junction bases not matched to a gene: 4. CDR3 length: 14 residues. CDR3 nucleotides: TGTGCCAGCAGCCCGGGACTAGCGGGATATGAGCAGTTCTTC. Protein sequence: CASSPGLAGYEQFF.

The genes are TRBV6-1 and TRBJ2-2; D is uncertain. This CDR3 spans 13 amino acids. In germline, CDR1 is MNHNS, CDR2 SASEGT. Trimming left V 6 bases short and J 6 bases short, with 11 bases between. CDR3 protein: CASSPRSAGELFF. The CDR3 nucleotides are TGTGCCAGCAGCCCCCGGAGCGCCGGGGAGCTGTTTTTT.

At least ten counts were recorded for this clonotype. A junction end diverges from the germline sequence, so it may reflect a read error. The chain recombines TRBV4-3 with TRBJ2-1; D is unresolved. The germline V gene encodes CDR1 LGHNA and CDR2 YSLEER. The CDR3 runs to 13 residues. In DNA form, the CDR3 reads TGCGCCAGCAGCCAAGGCTCCCACAATGAGCAGTTCTTC. It codes for CASSQGSHNEQFF.

The rearrangement uses TRBV11-3 and TRBJ1-6; D is uncertain. The germline V gene has CDR1 SGHNT and CDR2 YENEEA. CDR3 length equals 12 residues. The V and J ends lost 5 bases and 7 bases respectively, with 6 bases between them. In DNA, the CDR3 is TGTGCCAGCAGCAAGGACAATTCACCCCTCCACTTT. Translation: CASSKDNSPLHF. Based on the CDR3 plus reference TRBV11-3 and TRBJ1-6, the full variable domain is EAGVVQSPRYKIIEKKQPVAFWCNPISGHNTLYWYLQNLGQGPELLIRYENEEAVDDSQLPKDRFSAERLKGVDSTLKIQPAELGDSAVYLCASSKDNSPLHFGNGTRLTVT.

Many counts were recorded for this clonotype. The chain combines TRBV20-1 with TRBJ1-1; weak D call: TRBD1 (5 bases). Germline-derived CDR1 and CDR2 are DFQATT and SNEGSKA (reference sequence). The CDR3 contains 14 residues. V was trimmed by 1 base and J by 6 bases, leaving 15 bases between them. CDR3 residues: CSARVSPTDPEAFF. The CDR3 nucleotides are TGCAGTGCTAGAGTTAGTCCGACAGACCCTGAAGCTTTCTTT.

This clonotype was found many times. V gene TRBV5-5 combines with J gene TRBJ2-6; D unclear. Germline assignment: CDR1 SGHKS and CDR2 YYEKEE (reference sequence). V lost 4 bases, J lost 2 bases, and 4 bases lay in between. The CDR3 is made up of 13 amino acids. The CDR3 DNA sequence: TGTGCCAGCAGCGAGCCTGGGGCCAACGTCCTGACTTTC. The encoded protein is CASSEPGANVLTF.

The table lists this clonotype with a few counts. The chain combines TRBV4-3 with TRBJ1-2, with 10 bases fitting TRBD1. Germline V gene lookup returns CDR1 LGHNA and CDR2 YSLEER. V dropped 3 bases and J dropped 5; count of bases not matched to a gene: 6. This CDR3 is 15 amino acids long. CDR3 protein: CASSQAPGQGYGYTF. The CDR3 region has the DNA TGCGCCAGCAGCCAGGCCCCGGGACAGGGGTATGGCTACACCTTC.

At least ten counts were recorded for this clonotype. The chain uses TRBV5-1 and TRBJ2-3; 11 bases line up with TRBD2. The germline V gene has CDR1 SGHRS and CDR2 YFSETQ. The CDR3 is 16 amino acids. With V trimmed by 3 bases and J by 0 bases, 3 bases remained unmatched. CDR3 in amino acids: CASSSGLAASTDTQYF. CDR3 nucleotide sequence: TGCGCCAGCAGCTCGGGACTAGCGGCTAGCACAGATACGCAGTATTTT. The whole variable domain, filled in from reference TRBV5-1 and TRBJ2-3, reads KAGVTQTPRYLIKTRGQQVTLSCSPISGHRSVSWYQQTPGQGLQFLFEYFSETQRNKGNFPGRFSGRQFSNSRSEMNVSTLELGDSALYLCASSSGLAASTDTQYFGPGTRLTVL.

The DNA for the CDR3 is TGTGCCACCAGTGATGCCGGGGACAGGGTATTGGGAGAGACCCAGTACTTC. This encodes CATSDAGDRVLGETQYF. The V and J genes are TRBV24-1 and TRBJ2-5; 9 nucleotides line up with TRBD1. Trimming cost V 3 bases and J 4 bases; bases outside gene matches: 11. This CDR3 has 17 amino acids. Germline assignment: CDR1 KGHDR and CDR2 SFDVKD.

There are many counts of this clonotype. The V and J genes are TRBV20-1 and TRBJ2-5; a possible D gene is TRBD2 (6 bases). CDR1 is DFQATT, CDR2 SNEGSKA, per germline (reference sequence). V was clipped by 4 bases and J by 4 bases, with 19 bases between them. The length of the CDR3 is 15 residues. CDR3 residues: CSAKGLPTRGETQYF. The CDR3, as DNA: TGCAGTGCTAAGGGACTCCCGACCCGAGGAGAGACCCAGTACTTC.

The table lists this clonotype with many counts. This chain joins TRBV20-1 and TRBJ1-2, with 7 bases that match TRBD1. J gave up 4 bases and V 1 base, and 6 bases lay outside the gene matches. CDR1 is DFQATT and CDR2 is SNEGSKA in the germline V gene (reference sequence). The CDR3 has 14 residues. CDR3 loop: CSARASTGTYGYTF. The CDR3 DNA reads as TGCAGTGCTAGAGCCTCGACAGGGACCTATGGCTACACCTTC.

This clonotype was counted ten times or more. The chain has TRBV11-2 and TRBJ1-6; no clear D gene. Looked up from germline, CDR1 is SGHAT and CDR2 is FQNNGV. Deletions cut 5 bases from V and 10 bases from J, with 15 bases between. The CDR3 has 14 amino acids. The DNA for the CDR3 is TGTGCCAGCAGCCCCCGCAGAAGCGGGTCACCCCTCCACTTT. It is translated as CASSPRRSGSPLHF.

The table lists this clonotype with many counts. The chain employs TRBV4-1 and TRBJ1-4; unclear D gene. This CDR3 spans 13 amino acids. Trimming took 1 base from V and 16 from J, leaving 16 bases between them. Germline V gene data show CDR1 as MGHRA and CDR2 as YSYEKL. The CDR3: CASSQVGFGLSFF. Written as DNA, the CDR3 is TGCGCCAGCAGCCAAGTTGGATTCGGACTGTCGTTTTTT.

The table lists this clonotype with many counts. The chain carries TRBV7-9 and TRBJ1-4, with D hard to call. Germline loops: CDR1 SEHNR, CDR2 FQNEAQ (reference sequence). The V end was cut by 6 bases, the J end by 4 bases, with 6 bases between. The CDR3 totals 12 residues. This CDR3 is CASRGDNEKLFF. Here the CDR3 DNA reads TGTGCCAGCAGGGGAGATAATGAAAAACTGTTTTTT.

This clonotype came up a few times. The chain has TRBV4-3 and TRBJ2-1; TRBD1 agrees at 9 bases. The CDR3 has 17 residues. CDR1 is LGHNA, CDR2 YSLEER, per germline. V lost 4 bases, J lost 1 base, and 8 bases stayed unmatched. The CDR3 coding sequence is TGCGCCAGCAGCCGTAGGGGAGGACAGGGGTCCTACAATGAGCAGTTCTTC. This gives the protein CASSRRGGQGSYNEQFF.

This clonotype was seen repeatedly, ten times or more. The chain combines TRBV4-3 with TRBJ2-7; the D gene is possibly TRBD1 (6 bases). V gave up 5 bases and J gave up 3 bases, with 26 bases separating them. Looked up from germline, CDR1 is LGHNA and CDR2 is YSLEER. The CDR3 contains 18 residues. CDR3 nucleotides: TGCGCCAGCAGCTACAGGGTACCCACCCTCTCGGGAAGCTACGAGCAGTACTTC. Its translation is CASSYRVPTLSGSYEQYF.

This clonotype was seen only a few times. A much more abundant neighbour one base away suggests this may be a read error. This likely comes from a read error, as the CDR3 has no conserved phenylalanine or tryptophan at its end. The chain uses TRBV5-8 and TRBJ2-4; D is undetermined. The CDR3 has 11 residues. V lost 2 bases and J lost 6, with 3 bases in between. Germline loops: CDR1 SGHTS, CDR2 YDEGEE. The CDR3 spells CASSFLNIQYS. Written as DNA, the CDR3 is TGTGCCAGCAGCTTTCTAAACATTCAGTACTCC.

In its sample, this clonotype was seen a few times. The chain combines TRBV12-3 or TRBV12-4 with TRBJ2-6; tentative D call: TRBD1 (6 bases). The CDR3 runs to 16 residues. With 8 bases removed from V and 0 bases from J, the gap between germline ends came to 14 bases. The CDR3 nucleotides read TGTGCCAGCGAGGCAGGGGACGTCTCTGGGGCCAACGTCCTGACTTTC. Its translation is CASEAGDVSGANVLTF.